This entry describes one TCR beta chain. The data stem from a study of blood T cell repertoires in COVID-19. TCRdb keeps only in-frame clones here, not all; method: immunoSEQ multiplex PCR. The profile shows some 56,000 clones, 75% to 90% of them singletons. Germline lookup yields CDR1 MGHRA and CDR2 YSYEKL. With 0 bases removed from V and 0 bases from J, the gap between germline ends came to 9 bases. CDR3 length: 15 amino acids. Sequenced sample: peripheral blood. V gene TRBV4-1 combines with J gene TRBJ2-7; perhaps TRBD1 as D (5 bases). This sequence was found in a woman aged 55-70 years with COVID-19, enrolled during active disease. CDR3 sequence: CASSQETGRSYEQYF. CDR3 DNA: TGCGCCAGCAGCCAAGAAACAGGACGCTCCTACGAGCAGTACTTC.